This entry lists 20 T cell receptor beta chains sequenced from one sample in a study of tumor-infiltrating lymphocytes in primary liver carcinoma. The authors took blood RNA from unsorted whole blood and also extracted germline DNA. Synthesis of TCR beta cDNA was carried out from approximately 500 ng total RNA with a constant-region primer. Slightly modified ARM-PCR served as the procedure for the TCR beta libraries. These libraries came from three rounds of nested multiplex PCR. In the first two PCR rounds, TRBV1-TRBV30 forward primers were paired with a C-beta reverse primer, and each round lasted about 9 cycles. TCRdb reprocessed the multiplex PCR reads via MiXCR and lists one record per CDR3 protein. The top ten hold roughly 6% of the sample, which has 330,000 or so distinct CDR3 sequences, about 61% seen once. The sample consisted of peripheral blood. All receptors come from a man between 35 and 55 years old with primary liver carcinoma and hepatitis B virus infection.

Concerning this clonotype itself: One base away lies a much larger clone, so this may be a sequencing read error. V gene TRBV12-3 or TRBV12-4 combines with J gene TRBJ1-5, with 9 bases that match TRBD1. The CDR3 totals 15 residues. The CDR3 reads CDSRLGGTGNQPQHF. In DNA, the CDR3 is TGTGACAGCAGGCTTGGTGGGACAGGGAATCAGCCCCAGCATTTT.

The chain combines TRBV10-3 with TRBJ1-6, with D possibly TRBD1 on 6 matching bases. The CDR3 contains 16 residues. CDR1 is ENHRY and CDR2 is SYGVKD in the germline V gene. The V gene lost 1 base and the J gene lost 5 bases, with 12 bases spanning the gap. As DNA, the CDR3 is TGTGCCATCAGTGAGTTGTCGACAGGCGATAATTCACCCCTCCACTTT. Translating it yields CAISELSTGDNSPLHF.

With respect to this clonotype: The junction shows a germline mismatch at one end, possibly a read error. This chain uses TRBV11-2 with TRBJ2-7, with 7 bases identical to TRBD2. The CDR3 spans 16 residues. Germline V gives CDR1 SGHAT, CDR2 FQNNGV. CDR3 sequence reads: CSSIPSSDTSEGEQYF. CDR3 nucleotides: TGTTCCAGCATCCCGTCGTCGGACACTAGCGAGGGCGAGCAGTACTTC.

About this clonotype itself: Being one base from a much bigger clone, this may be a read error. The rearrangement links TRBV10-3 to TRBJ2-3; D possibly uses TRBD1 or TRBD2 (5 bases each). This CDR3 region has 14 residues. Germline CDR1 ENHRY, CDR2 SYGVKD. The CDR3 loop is CAIKASQEVDTRYF. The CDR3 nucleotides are TGTGCCATCAAGGCTTCACAGGAGGTCGATACGCGGTATTTT.

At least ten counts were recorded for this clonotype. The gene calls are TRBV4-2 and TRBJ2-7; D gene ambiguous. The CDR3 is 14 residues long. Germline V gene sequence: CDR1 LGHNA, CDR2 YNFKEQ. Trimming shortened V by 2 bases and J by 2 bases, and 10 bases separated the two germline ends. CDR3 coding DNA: TGTGCCAGCAGCCAAATGACTGAGACCTACGAGCAGTACTTC. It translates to CASSQMTETYEQYF.

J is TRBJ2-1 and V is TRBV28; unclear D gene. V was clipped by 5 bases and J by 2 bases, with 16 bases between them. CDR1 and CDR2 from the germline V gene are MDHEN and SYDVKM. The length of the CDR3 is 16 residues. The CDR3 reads CASSPLSDLAYNEQFF. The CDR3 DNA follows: TGTGCCAGCAGTCCATTATCGGACCTGGCCTACAATGAGCAGTTCTTC.

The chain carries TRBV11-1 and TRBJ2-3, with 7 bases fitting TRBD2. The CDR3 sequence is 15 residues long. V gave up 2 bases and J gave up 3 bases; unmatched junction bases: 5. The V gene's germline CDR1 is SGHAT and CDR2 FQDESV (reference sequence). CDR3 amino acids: CASSLYREATDTQYF. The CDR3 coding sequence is TGTGCCAGCAGCTTATATCGGGAGGCTACAGATACGCAGTATTTT. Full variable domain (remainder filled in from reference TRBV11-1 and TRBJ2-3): EAEVAQSPRYKITEKSQAVAFWCDPISGHATLYWYRQILGQGPELLVQFQDESVVDDSQLPKDRFSAERLKGVDSTLKIQPAELGDSAMYLCASSLYREATDTQYFGPGTRLTVL.

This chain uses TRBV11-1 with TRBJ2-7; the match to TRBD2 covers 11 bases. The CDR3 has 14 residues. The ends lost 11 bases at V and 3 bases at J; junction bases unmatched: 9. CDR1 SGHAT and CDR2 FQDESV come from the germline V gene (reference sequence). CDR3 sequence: CACMPGTSGYEQYF. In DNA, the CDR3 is TGTGCCTGCATGCCCGGGACTAGCGGCTACGAGCAGTACTTC.

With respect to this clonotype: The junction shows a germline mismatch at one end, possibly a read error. CDR3 nucleotides: TGTGCCAGCAGTTACTTTCTGAGGGGGGAAACAGGGGAGATGTTTTTT. Translated: CASSYFLRGETGEMFF. V is TRBV6-5 and J is TRBJ2-2, with a tentative D call TRBD1 (7 bases). Germline CDR1 is MNHEY and CDR2 is SVGAGI. CDR3 length equals 16 residues.

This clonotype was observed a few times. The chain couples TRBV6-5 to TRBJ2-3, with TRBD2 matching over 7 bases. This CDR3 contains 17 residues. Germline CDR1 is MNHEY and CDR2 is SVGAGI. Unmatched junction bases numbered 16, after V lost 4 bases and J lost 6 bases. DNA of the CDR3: TGTGCCAGCAGTTGGGGGGGGAGCGGGTCCCGATGGGATACGCAGTATTTT. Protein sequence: CASSWGGSGSRWDTQYF.

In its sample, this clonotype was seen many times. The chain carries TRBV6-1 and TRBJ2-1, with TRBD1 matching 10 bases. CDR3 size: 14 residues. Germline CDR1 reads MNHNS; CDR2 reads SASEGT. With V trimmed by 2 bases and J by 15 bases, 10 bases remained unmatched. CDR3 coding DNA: TGTGCCAGCAGTGAATCTTTTCGGGACAGGGGAGCGTTCTTC. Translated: CASSESFRDRGAFF.

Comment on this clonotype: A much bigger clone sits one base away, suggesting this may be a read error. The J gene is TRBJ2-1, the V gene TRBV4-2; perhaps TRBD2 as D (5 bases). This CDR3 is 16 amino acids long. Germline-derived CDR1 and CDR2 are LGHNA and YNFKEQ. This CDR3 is CASSQGQLAPYKEQFF. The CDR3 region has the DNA TGTGCCAGCAGCCAAGGACAATTAGCGCCCTACAAAGAGCAGTTCTTC.

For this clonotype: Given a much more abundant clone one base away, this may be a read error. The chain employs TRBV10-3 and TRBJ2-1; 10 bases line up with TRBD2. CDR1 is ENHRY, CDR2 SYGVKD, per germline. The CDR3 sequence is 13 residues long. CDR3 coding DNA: TGTGCCATTAAGCGGGAGGGGAGCAATGAGCAGTTGTTC. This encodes CAIKREGSNEQLF.

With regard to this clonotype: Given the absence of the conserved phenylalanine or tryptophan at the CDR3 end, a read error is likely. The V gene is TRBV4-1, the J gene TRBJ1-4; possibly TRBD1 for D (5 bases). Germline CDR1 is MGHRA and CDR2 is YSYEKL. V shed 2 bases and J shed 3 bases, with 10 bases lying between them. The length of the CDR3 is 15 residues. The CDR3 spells CASSQPQGSNEKLFL. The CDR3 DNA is TGCGCCAGCAGCCAACCTCAGGGATCTAATGAAAAACTGTTTCTT.

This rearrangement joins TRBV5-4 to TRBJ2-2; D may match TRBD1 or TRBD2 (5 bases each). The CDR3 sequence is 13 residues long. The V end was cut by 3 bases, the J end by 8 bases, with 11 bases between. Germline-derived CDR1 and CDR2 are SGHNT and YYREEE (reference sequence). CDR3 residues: CASSSGARGELFF. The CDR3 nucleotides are TGTGCCAGCAGCTCCGGGGCACGGGGGGAGCTGTTTTTT.

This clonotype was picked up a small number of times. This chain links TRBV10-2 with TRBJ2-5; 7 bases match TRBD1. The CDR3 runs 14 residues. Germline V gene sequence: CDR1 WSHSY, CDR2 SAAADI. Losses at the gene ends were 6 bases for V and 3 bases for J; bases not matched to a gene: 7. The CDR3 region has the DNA TGCGCCAGCAGCAGGGACAGTTTGAAAGAGACCCAGTACTTC. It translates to CASSRDSLKETQYF.

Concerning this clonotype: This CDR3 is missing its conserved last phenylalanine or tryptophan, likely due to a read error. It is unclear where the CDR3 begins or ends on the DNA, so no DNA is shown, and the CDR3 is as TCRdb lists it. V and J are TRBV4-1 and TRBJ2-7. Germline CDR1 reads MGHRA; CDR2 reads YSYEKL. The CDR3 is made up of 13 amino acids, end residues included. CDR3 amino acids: CASSRGLDPEQYL.

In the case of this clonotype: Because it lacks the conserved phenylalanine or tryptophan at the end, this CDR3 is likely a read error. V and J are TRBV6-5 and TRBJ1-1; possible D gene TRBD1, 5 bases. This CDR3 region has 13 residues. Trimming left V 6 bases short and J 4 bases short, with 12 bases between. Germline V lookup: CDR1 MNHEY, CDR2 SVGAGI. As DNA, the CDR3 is TGTGCCAGCAGCTTGGGACGGCTCACTGAAGCTTTCCTT. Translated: CASSLGRLTEAFL.

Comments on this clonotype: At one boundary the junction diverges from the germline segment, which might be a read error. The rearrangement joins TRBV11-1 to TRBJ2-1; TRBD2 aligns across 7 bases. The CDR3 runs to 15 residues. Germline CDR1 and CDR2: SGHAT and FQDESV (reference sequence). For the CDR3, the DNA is TGTGCCAGCAACTTAGCTAGCGGAAAGACAAATGAGCTGTTCTTC. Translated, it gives CASNLASGKTNELFF.

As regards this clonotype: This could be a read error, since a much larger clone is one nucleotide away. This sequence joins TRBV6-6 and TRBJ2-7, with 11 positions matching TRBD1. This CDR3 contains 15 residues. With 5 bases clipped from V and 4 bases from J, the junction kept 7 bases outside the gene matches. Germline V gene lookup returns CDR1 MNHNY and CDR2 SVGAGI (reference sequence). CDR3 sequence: CASSNLDRGRYEQYF. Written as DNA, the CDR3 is TGTGCCAGCAGTAACCTGGACAGGGGGCGGTACGAGCAGTACTTC.